Listed below are T cell receptor beta chains from one sample, sequenced in a study of blood T cell repertoires in COVID-19. Sequenced by immunoSEQ multiplex PCR; TCRdb stores in-frame clones only, minus some. The sample has some 69,000 clones, about 82% seen once. The sequenced sample consisted of peripheral blood. The source of these receptors is a woman aged 60-70 years with acute or convalescent COVID-19. Both conserved end residues are part of each CDR3. A D gene is named only where the DNA matches it firmly. Expanded clones are given a class, and other clones once, few, many or no size at all.

TRBV28	NA	TRBD1	TRBJ2-7	CASSLPTGGGYEQYF	TGTGCCAGCAGTTTACCGACAGGGGGCGGTTACGAGCAGTACTTC
TRBV7-8	NA	NA	TRBJ1-2	CAVGGGRGGYTF	TGTGCCGTAGGCGGGGGCCGTGGTGGCTACACCTTC
TRBV6-1	NA	NA	TRBJ1-6	CASSEALLSNLHF	TGTGCCAGCAGTGAGGCCCTCCTGTCAAACCTCCACTTT
TRBV5-1	NA	TRBD1	TRBJ2-7	CASSLARTGGHEQYF	TGCGCCAGCAGCTTGGCCAGGACAGGGGGGCACGAGCAGTACTTC
TRBV7-2	NA	NA	TRBJ1-6	CASSPGGRGNSPLHF	TGTGCCAGCAGCCCGGGGGGGCGAGGGAATTCACCCCTCCACTTT
TRBV7-2	NA	NA	TRBJ2-7	CASSSGNTYEQYF	TGTGCCAGCAGCTCCGGGAACACCTACGAGCAGTACTTC
TRBV5-1	NA	NA	TRBJ2-7	CASSLDGLGTPNEQYF	TGCGCCAGCAGCTTGGACGGGTTGGGGACTCCCAATGAGCAGTACTTC
TRBV24-1	NA	NA	TRBJ2-3	CATSDPSRGGTDTQYF	TGTGCCACCAGTGATCCTAGCAGAGGAGGCACAGATACGCAGTATTTT
TRBV5-5	NA	NA	TRBJ1-1	CASSLRLRNMNTEAFF	TGTGCCAGCAGCTTACGTTTGAGGAATATGAACACTGAAGCTTTCTTT
TRBV9	few	NA	TRBJ2-7	CASSVGTVHEQYF	TGTGCCAGCAGCGTAGGGACAGTACACGAGCAGTACTTC
TRBV3-1/TRBV3-2	NA	TRBD1	TRBJ1-2	CASSRRGTEDYGYTF	TGTGCCAGCAGCCGCAGGGGGACAGAAGACTATGGCTACACCTTC
TRBV5-5	few	TRBD1	TRBJ1-6	CASSLEGQGYSPLHF	TGTGCCAGCAGCTTGGAGGGACAGGGCTATTCACCCCTCCACTTT
TRBV3-1/TRBV3-2	NA	NA	TRBJ2-4	CASSQRGKDIQYF	TGTGCCAGCAGCCAAAGGGGGAAGGACATTCAGTACTTC
TRBV7-2	once	TRBD1	TRBJ2-1	CASSPMDRGLTIF	TGTGCCAGCAGCCCTATGGACAGGGGGTTGACCATCTTC
TRBV4-1	NA	NA	TRBJ1-2	CASSQGVGGMGAYGYTF	TGCGCCAGCAGCCAAGGGGTTGGGGGTATGGGGGCTTATGGCTACACCTTC
TRBV5-5	NA	NA	TRBJ1-1	CASSWGGRTNTEAFF	TGTGCCAGCAGCTGGGGGGGCAGAACGAACACTGAAGCTTTCTTT
TRBV30	NA	NA	TRBJ2-1	CAWKTRPSSYNEQFF	TGTGCCTGGAAGACTAGGCCGAGCTCCTACAATGAGCAGTTCTTC
TRBV3-1/TRBV3-2	NA	NA	TRBJ2-7	CASSHRRQGREQYF	TGTGCCAGCAGCCACAGAAGGCAGGGCCGCGAGCAGTACTTC
TRBV12-2	NA	NA	TRBJ1-2	CASRPGPWEGNGYTF	TGTGCAAGTCGGCCCGGCCCTTGGGAGGGAAATGGCTACACCTTC
TRBV5-5	NA	TRBD1	TRBJ2-5	CASRRGGQMSQETQYF	TGTGCCAGCAGACGTGGGGGACAGATGAGCCAAGAGACCCAGTACTTC
TRBV6-5	NA	NA	TRBJ1-2	CASSYASGTGGYTF	TGTGCCAGCAGTTACGCATCAGGAACCGGTGGCTACACCTTC
TRBV3-1/TRBV3-2	NA	TRBD1	TRBJ1-2	CASSPRRGQDGYTF	TGTGCCAGCAGCCCTCGCAGGGGGCAAGATGGCTACACCTTC
TRBV6-2/TRBV6-3	NA	TRBD2	TRBJ2-5	CASSTRTSGRPQETQYF	TGTGCCAGCAGTACGCGGACTAGCGGGAGGCCCCAAGAGACCCAGTACTTC
TRBV3-1/TRBV3-2	NA	TRBD2	TRBJ2-7	CASSQDLASGGAMSEQYF	TGTGCCAGCAGCCAAGATCTGGCTAGCGGGGGGGCTATGTCCGAGCAGTACTTC
TRBV25-1	few	NA	TRBJ1-5	CASSGDGQPNQPQHF	TGTGCCAGCAGTGGGGACGGACAGCCAAATCAGCCCCAGCATTTT
TRBV28	NA	NA	TRBJ1-1	CASSPPGTPETEAFF	TGTGCCAGCAGTCCACCCGGGACACCTGAGACCGAAGCTTTCTTT
TRBV9	few	NA	TRBJ1-1	CASSVVGGDTEAFF	TGTGCCAGCAGCGTAGTGGGCGGGGACACTGAAGCTTTCTTT
TRBV11-2	NA	TRBD1	TRBJ1-2	CASSSDRVNYGYTF	TGTGCCAGCAGCTCGGACAGGGTAAACTATGGCTACACCTTC